Reported below is one T cell receptor (beta chain). Its antigen is not identified. Germline values: CDR1 LNHNV, CDR2 YYDKDF (reference sequence). CDR3 size: 14 residues. V was clipped by 5 bases and J by 4 bases; unmatched bases: 5. This record comes from a study of vaccination and CD4 T cells after COVID-19. Study context: Participants were given two doses of BNT162b2 or mRNA-1273 vaccine. Each post-COVID sample was drawn after diagnosis, and the median interval was approximately 96 days (range 35 to 161).

Sequence data for DNA of cultured CD4+ T cells were generated by the Oncomine TCR Beta short-read assay. TCRdb called the PCR reads again in MiXCR, with one record for every CDR3 protein. The sample lists over 15,000 distinct CDR3 sequences, 50% to 60% occurring once. Documented treatment: roughly nine-day PBMC culture with coronavirus spike peptide pools or control peptides (ViraFEST assay). After culture for over nine days, isolation of CD4+ T cells was performed by negative selection. This sequence was found in a human donor who had recovered from COVID-19. Specimen: CD4+ T cells from blood, cultured in vitro. The gene calls are TRBV15 and TRBJ2-7; 10 bases line up with TRBD2. The CDR3, as DNA: TGTGCCACCAGCTGGGGGACTAGCGAATACGAGCAGTACTTC. Translated: CATSWGTSEYEQYF.